The entry below gives a single T cell receptor (beta chain) sequence along with its context. Its antigen is still unknown. The sample is drawn from a study of T cell responses to AZD1222 COVID-19 vaccine. Study-wide results and limits: White British donors predominated, females outnumbered males, and clonal diversity was possibly underestimated. Nearly half of spike-specific TCRs reportedly target variant regions that are unmutated in the B.1.351 and B.1.1.7 variants. Spike-specific TCRs gained breadth and depth after people received two AZD1222 doses. At study baseline, merely five or six AZD1222 recipients were seropositive.

Germline CDR1 and CDR2: SNHLY and FYNNEI. The ends were cut back, 8 bases at V and 1 base at J, with 4 bases in the middle. CDR3 size: 11 residues. TCRdb's copy holds only in-frame clones and misses some; the assay was immunoSEQ multiplex PCR. The sample lists some 150,000 clones; under 95% were seen once. The starting material was peripheral blood, obtained 28 days after the second AZD1222 dose. This receptor was obtained from an adult who received the AZD1222 COVID-19 vaccine. The J gene is TRBJ2-3, the V gene TRBV2; D gene uncertain. The CDR3 DNA reads as TGTGCCAGCCAGGGCACAGATACGCAGTATTTT. This translates into CASQGTDTQYF.